This T cell receptor beta chain was recovered during a study of response to subunit inactivated influenza vaccine. This CDR3 is 17 amino acids long. Germline trimming cut 4 bases from V and 8 bases from J; bases unmatched to any gene: 12. In TCRdb, the RT-PCR reads were re-called with MiXCR into one record per CDR3 protein. The sample holds hundreds of thousands of distinct CDR3 sequences, about 25% seen once. This clonotype has a handful of counts. The sample was CD4+ T cells sorted from PBMCs, taken 4 to 6 days after vaccination. V is TRBV12-3 or TRBV12-4 and J is TRBJ1-4; 11 positions match TRBD1. The TCR originated in a man aged 45-65 years who received an inactivated influenza vaccine. CDR3 sequence reads: CASSSDRGRLRKEKLFF. CDR3 in DNA: TGTGCCAGCAGTTCGGACAGGGGGCGGCTACGAAAAGAAAAACTGTTTTTT.